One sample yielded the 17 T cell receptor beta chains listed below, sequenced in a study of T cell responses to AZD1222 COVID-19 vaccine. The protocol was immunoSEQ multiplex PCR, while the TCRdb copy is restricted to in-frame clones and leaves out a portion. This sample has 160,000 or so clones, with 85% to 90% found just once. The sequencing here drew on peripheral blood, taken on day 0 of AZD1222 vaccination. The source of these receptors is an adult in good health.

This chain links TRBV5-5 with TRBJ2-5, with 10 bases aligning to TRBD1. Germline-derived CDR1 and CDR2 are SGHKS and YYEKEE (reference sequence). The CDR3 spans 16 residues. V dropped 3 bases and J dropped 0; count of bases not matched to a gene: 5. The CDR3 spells CASSYPGQGNQETQYF. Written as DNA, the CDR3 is TGTGCCAGCAGCTACCCGGGACAGGGGAACCAAGAGACCCAGTACTTC.

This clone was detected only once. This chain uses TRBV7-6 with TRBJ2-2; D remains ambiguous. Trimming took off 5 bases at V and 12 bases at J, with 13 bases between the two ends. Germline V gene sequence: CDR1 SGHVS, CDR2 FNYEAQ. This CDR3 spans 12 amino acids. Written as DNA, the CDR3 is TGTGCCAGCAGCGCCCGAAGTGGGAAGCTGTTTTTT. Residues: CASSARSGKLFF.

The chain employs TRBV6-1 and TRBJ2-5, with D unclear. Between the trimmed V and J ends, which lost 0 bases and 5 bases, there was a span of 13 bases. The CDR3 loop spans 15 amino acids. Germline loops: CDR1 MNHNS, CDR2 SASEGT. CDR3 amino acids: CASSEAKGSWETQYF. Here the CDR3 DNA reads TGTGCCAGCAGTGAAGCTAAAGGTAGCTGGGAGACCCAGTACTTC.

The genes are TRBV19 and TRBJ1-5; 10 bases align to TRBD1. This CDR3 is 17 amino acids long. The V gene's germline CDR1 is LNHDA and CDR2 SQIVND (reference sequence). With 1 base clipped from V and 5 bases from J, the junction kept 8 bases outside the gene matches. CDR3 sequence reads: CASSIGRQGARYQPQHF. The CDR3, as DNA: TGTGCCAGTAGTATAGGGCGACAGGGGGCGCGTTATCAGCCCCAGCATTTT.

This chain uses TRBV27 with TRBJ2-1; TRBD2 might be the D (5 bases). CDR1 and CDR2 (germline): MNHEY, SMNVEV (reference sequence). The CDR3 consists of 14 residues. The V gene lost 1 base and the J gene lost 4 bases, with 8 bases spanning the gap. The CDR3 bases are TGTGCCAGCAGTTTATTACCGGGATACAATGAGCAGTTCTTC. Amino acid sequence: CASSLLPGYNEQFF.

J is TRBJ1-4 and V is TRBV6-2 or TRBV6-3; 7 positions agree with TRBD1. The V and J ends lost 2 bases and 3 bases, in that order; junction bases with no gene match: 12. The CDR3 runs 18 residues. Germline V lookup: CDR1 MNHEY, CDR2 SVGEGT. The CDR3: CASSYHDRDPRANEKLFF. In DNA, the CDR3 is TGTGCCAGCAGTTACCACGACAGGGACCCGCGGGCTAATGAAAAACTGTTTTTT.

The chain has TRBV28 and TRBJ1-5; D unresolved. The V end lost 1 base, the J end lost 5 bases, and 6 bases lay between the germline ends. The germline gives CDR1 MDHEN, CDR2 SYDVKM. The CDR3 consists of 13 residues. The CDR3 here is CASSLLGYQPQHF. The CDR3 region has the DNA TGTGCCAGCAGTTTATTAGGTTATCAGCCCCAGCATTTT.

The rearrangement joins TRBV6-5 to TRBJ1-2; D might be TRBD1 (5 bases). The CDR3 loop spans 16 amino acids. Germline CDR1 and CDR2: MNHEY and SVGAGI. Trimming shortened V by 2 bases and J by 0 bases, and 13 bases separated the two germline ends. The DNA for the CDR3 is TGTGCCAGCAGTTACCGGACGGACATTACTAACTATGGCTACACCTTC. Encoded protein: CASSYRTDITNYGYTF.

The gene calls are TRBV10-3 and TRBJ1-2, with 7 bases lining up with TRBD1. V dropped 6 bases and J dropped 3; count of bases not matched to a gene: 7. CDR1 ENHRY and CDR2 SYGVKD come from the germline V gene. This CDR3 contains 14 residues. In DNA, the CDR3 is TGTGCCATCAGAGCAGGGACAGCAGACTATGGCTACACCTTC. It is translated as CAIRAGTADYGYTF.

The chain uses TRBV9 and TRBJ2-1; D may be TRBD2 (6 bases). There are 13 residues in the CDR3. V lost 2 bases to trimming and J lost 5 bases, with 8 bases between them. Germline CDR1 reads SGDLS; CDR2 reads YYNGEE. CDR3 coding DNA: TGTGCCAGCAGCGTCGGACTAAACAATGAGCAGTTCTTC. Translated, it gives CASSVGLNNEQFF.

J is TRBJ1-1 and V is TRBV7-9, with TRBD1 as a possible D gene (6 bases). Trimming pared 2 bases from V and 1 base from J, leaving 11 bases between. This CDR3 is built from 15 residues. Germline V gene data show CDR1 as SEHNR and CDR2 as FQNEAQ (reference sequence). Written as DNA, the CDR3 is TGTGCCAGCAGCTTAAGGACAGACCCGAACACTGAAGCTTTCTTT. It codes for CASSLRTDPNTEAFF.

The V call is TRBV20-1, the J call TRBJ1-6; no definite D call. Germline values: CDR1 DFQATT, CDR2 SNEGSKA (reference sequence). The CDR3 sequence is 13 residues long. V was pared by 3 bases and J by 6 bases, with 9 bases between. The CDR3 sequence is CSASRAANSPLHF. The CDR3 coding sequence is TGCAGTGCTAGTCGAGCAGCTAATTCACCCCTCCACTTT.

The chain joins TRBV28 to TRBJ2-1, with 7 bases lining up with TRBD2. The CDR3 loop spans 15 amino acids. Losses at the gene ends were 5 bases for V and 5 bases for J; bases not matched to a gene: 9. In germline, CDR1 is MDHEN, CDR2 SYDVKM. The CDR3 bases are TGTGCCAGCAGTCTGGGGGGGGGTGCAGACAATGAGCAGTTCTTC. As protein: CASSLGGGADNEQFF.

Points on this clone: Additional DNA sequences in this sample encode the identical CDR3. CDR3 loop: CASSLRGNTEAFF. Written as DNA, the CDR3 is TGCGCCAGCAGCTTGAGGGGGAACACTGAAGCTTTCTTT. The V and J genes are TRBV5-1 and TRBJ1-1; possible D gene TRBD1, 5 bases. The germline V gene has CDR1 SGHRS and CDR2 YFSETQ. The CDR3 covers 13 residues. V was cut by 1 base and J by 1 base, with 5 bases left in between.

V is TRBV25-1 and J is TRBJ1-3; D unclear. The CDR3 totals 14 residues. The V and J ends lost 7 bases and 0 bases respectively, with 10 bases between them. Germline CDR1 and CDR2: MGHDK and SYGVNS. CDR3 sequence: CASTAPGSGNTIYF. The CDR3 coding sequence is TGTGCCAGCACGGCGCCCGGCTCTGGAAACACCATATATTTT.

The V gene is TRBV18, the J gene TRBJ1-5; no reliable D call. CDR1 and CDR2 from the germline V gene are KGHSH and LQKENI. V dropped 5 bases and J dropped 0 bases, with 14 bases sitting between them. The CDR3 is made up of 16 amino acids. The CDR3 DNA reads TGTGCCAGCTCATTAAAGCAGGCAAATAGCAATCAGCCCCAGCATTTT. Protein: CASSLKQANSNQPQHF.

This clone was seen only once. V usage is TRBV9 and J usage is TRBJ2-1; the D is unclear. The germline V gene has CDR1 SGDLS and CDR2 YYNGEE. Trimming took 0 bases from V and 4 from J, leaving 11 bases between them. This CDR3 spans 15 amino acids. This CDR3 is CASSVADQPYNEQFF. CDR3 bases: TGTGCCAGCAGCGTAGCGGATCAACCTTACAATGAGCAGTTCTTC.